This TCR beta chain was profiled in a study of shared clonotypes between healthy human individuals. Notes on the study in general: The study sampled only blood, and tissue repertoires likely differ. It was observed that roughly 5.4% of naive CD4 clonotypes were shared across a few donors.

Germline V gene lookup returns CDR1 MNHEY and CDR2 SMNVEV (reference sequence). The CDR3 is made up of 15 amino acids. V lost 4 bases to trimming and J lost 5 bases; unmatched junction nucleotides: 4. Here immunoSEQ multiplex PCR was the method, and the copy in TCRdb shows in-frame clones only, minus some. The data hold around 750,000 clones, with around two thirds observed a single time. In the case of this clone: Its antigen remains unknown.

The source is a woman in her twenties or thirties in good health. The sequenced sample consisted of memory CD4+ T cells sorted from blood. Subset described: CD45RA-negative fraction. J is TRBJ2-2 and V is TRBV27, with 10 bases that match TRBD1. The CDR3 loop reads CASSWGQGWTGELFF. Here the CDR3 DNA reads TGTGCCAGCAGTTGGGGACAGGGGTGGACCGGGGAGCTGTTTTTT.